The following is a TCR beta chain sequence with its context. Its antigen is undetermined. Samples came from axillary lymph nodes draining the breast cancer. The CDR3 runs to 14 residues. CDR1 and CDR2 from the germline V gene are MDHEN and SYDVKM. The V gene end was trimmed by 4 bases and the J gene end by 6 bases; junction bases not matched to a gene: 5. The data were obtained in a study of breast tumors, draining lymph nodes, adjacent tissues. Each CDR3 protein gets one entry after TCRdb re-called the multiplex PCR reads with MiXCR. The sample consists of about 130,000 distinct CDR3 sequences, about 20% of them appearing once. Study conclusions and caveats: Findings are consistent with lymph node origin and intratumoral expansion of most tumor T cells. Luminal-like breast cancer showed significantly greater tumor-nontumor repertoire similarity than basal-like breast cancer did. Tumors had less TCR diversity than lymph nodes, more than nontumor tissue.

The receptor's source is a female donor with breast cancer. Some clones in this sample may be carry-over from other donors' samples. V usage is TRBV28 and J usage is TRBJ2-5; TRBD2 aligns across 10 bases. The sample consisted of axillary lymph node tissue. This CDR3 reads CASSYGTSEKTQYF. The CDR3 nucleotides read TGTGCCAGCAGTTATGGGACTAGCGAGAAGACCCAGTACTTC.